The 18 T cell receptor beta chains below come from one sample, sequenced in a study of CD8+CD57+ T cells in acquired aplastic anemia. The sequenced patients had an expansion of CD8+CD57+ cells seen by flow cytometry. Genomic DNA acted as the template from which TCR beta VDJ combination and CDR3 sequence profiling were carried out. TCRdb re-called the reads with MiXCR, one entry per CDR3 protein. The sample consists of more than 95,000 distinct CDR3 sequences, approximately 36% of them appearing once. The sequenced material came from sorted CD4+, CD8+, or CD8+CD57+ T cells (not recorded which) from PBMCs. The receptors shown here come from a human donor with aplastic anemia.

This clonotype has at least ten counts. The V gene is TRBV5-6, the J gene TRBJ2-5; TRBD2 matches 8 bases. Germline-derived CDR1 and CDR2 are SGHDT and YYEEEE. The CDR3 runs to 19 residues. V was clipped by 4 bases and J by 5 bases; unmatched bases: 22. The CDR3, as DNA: TGTGCCAGCAGCACCAGGAGAGGCCTAGCGGGTACCTCTAGGGAGACCCAGTACTTC. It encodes CASSTRRGLAGTSRETQYF.

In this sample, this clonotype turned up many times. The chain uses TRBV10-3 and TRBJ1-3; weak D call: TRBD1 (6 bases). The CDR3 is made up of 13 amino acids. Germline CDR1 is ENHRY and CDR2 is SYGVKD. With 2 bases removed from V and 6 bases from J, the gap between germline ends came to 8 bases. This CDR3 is CAISEGQKNTIYF. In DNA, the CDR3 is TGTGCCATCAGTGAGGGACAGAAAAACACCATATATTTT.

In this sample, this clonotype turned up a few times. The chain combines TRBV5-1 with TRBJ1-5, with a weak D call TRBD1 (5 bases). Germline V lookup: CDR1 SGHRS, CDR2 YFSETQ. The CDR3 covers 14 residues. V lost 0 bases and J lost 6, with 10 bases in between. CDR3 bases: TGCGCCAGCAGCTTGGTGCGGGGCCCTCAGCCCCAGCATTTT. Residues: CASSLVRGPQPQHF.

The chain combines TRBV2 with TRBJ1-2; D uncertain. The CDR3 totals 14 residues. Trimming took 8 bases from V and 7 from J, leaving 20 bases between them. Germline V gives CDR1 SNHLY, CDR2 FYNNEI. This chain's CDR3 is CASAVEAPSGGYTF. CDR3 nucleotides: TGTGCCAGCGCAGTAGAGGCTCCTTCAGGTGGCTACACCTTC.

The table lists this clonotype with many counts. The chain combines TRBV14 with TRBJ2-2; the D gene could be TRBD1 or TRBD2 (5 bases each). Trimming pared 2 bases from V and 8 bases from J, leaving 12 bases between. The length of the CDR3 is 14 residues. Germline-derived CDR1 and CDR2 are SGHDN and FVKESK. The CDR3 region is CASSQQEGLGELFF. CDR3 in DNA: TGTGCCAGCAGCCAACAAGAGGGGTTGGGGGAGCTGTTTTTT.

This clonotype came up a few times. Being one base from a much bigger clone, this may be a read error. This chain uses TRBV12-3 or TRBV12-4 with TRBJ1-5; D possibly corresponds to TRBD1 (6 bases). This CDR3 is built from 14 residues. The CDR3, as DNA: TGTGCCAGCAGTTCAGGACAGAGCAATCAGCCCCGGCATTTT. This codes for CASSSGQSNQPRHF.

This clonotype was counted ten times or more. The CDR3 DNA reads TGTGCCAGCAGCCAATTTCCTAATTCACCCCTCCACTTT. The encoded protein is CASSQFPNSPLHF. The chain joins TRBV14 to TRBJ1-6; D is uncertain. From germline, CDR1 is SGHDN and CDR2 FVKESK. With 2 bases removed from V and 6 bases from J, the gap between germline ends came to 5 bases. This CDR3 spans 13 amino acids.

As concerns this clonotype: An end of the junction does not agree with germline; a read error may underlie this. The CDR3 sequence: CTSSSGQNCEQYF. DNA for the CDR3: TGCACCAGCAGTTCGGGACAGAACTGCGAGCAGTACTTC. The chain carries TRBV10-1 and TRBJ2-7, with 7 bases that match TRBD1. The germline V gene has CDR1 WNHNN and CDR2 SYGVQD (reference sequence). There are 13 residues in the CDR3.

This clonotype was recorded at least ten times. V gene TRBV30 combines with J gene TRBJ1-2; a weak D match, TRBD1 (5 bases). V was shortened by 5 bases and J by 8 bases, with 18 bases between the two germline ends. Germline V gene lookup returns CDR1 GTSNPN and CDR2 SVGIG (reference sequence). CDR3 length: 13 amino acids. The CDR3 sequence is CAWETTGTGGYTF. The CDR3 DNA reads TGTGCCTGGGAAACGACGGGGACGGGAGGCTACACCTTC.

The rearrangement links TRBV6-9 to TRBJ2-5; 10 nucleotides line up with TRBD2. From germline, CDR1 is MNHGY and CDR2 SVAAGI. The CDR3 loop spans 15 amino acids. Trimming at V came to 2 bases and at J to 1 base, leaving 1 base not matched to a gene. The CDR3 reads CASSYSGGVQETQYF. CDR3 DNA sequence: TGTGCCAGCAGTTATAGCGGGGGGGTCCAAGAGACCCAGTACTTC.

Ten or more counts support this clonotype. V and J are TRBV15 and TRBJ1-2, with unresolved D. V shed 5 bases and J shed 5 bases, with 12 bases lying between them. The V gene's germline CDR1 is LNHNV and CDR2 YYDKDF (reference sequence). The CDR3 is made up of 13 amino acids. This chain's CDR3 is CATSGGSWYGYTF. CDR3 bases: TGTGCCACCAGCGGAGGTTCTTGGTATGGCTACACCTTC.

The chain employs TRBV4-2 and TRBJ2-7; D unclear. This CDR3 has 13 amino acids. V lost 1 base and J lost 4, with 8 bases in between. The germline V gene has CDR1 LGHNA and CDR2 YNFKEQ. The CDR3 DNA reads TGTGCCAGCAGCCAAGGGGTGGGGTACGAGCAGTACTTC. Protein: CASSQGVGYEQYF.

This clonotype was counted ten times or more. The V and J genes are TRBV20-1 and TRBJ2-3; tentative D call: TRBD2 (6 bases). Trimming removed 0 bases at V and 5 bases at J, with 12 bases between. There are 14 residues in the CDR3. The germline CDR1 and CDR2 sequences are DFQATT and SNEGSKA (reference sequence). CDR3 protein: CSAREEGRGDTQYF. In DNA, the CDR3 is TGCAGTGCTAGAGAGGAGGGGCGGGGAGATACGCAGTATTTT.

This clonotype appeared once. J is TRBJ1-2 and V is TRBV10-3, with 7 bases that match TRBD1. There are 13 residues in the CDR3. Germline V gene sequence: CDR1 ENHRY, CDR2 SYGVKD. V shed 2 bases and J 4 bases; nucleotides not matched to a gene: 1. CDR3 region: CAISERTGYGYTF. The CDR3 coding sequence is TGTGCCATCAGTGAGAGGACAGGCTATGGCTACACCTTC.

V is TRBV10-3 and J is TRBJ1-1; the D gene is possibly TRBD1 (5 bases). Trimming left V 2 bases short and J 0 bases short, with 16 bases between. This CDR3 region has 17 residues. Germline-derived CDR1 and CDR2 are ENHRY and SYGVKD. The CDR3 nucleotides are TGTGCCATCAGTGAGCCCGGACACTTAGTACTGAACACTGAAGCTTTCTTT. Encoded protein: CAISEPGHLVLNTEAFF.

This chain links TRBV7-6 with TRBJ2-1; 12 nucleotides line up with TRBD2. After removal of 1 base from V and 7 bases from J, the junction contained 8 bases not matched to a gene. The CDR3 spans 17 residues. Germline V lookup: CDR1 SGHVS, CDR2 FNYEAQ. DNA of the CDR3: TGTGCCAGCAGCTTAGGAGTGACTAGCGGGGGATATAATGAGCAGTTCTTC. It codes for CASSLGVTSGGYNEQFF. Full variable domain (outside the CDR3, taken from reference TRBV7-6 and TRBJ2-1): GAGVSQSPRYKVTKRGQDVALRCDPISGHVSLYWYRQALGQGPEFLTYFNYEAQQDKSGLPNDRFSAERPEGSISTLTIQRTEQRDSAMYRCASSLGVTSGGYNEQFFGPGTRLTVL.

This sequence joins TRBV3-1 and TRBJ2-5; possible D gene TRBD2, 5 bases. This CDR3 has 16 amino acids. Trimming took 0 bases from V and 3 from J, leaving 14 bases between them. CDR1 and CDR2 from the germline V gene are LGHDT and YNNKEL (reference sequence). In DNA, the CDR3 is TGTGCCAGCAGCCAAGAAATTTGGCTGGAGGAAGAGACCCAGTACTTC. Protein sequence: CASSQEIWLEEETQYF.

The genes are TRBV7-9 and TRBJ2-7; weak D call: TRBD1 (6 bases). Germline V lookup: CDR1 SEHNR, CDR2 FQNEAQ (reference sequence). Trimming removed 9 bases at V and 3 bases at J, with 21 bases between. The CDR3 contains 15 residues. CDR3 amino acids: CASSSVPAGVYEQYF. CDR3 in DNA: TGTGCCAGTAGTAGCGTACCCGCAGGGGTCTACGAGCAGTACTTC.